Listed here are 11 T cell receptor beta chains from one sample, sequenced in a study. One entry per CDR3 protein, called by TCRdb with MiXCR from the RT-PCR reads. The sample consists of about 700,000 distinct CDR3 sequences, approximately 14% of them appearing once. Material for sequencing was memory CD4+ T cells from blood. The receptors shown here come from a female donor in good health, serving as a healthy control.

The chain links TRBV28 to TRBJ2-3; D might be TRBD1 (5 bases). CDR3 length equals 15 residues. Between the trimmed V and J ends, which lost 3 bases and 0 bases, there was a span of 10 bases. From germline, CDR1 is MDHEN and CDR2 SYDVKM. The CDR3: CASSLTALSTDTQYF. CDR3 coding DNA: TGTGCCAGCAGTTTGACAGCTCTGAGCACAGATACGCAGTATTTT. Together with reference TRBV28 and TRBJ2-3, the CDR3 gives the full variable domain: DVKVTQSSRYLVKRTGEKVFLECVQDMDHENMFWYRQDPGLGLRLIYFSYDVKMKEKGDIPEGYSVSREKKERFSLILESASTNQTSMYLCASSLTALSTDTQYFGPGTRLTVL.

The rearrangement links TRBV7-9 to TRBJ2-2, with a possible D match to TRBD2 (5 bases). CDR1 is SEHNR, CDR2 FQNEAQ, per germline (reference sequence). This CDR3 spans 13 amino acids. V was cut by 2 bases and J by 8 bases, with 9 bases left in between. The CDR3 loop reads CASSLLAPGELFF. The CDR3, as DNA: TGTGCCAGCAGCTTACTAGCCCCTGGGGAGCTGTTTTTT.

This clonotype occurred many times. The chain carries TRBV7-2 and TRBJ2-5, with D uncertain. Trimming took 5 bases from V and 5 from J, leaving 6 bases between them. The CDR3 covers 11 residues. Per the germline V gene, CDR1 is SGHTA and CDR2 is FQGNSA. The CDR3 sequence is CASSQYETQYF. For the CDR3, the DNA is TGTGCCAGCAGCCAATACGAGACCCAGTACTTC. Full variable domain (rest looked up from reference TRBV7-2 and TRBJ2-5): GAGVSQSPSNKVTEKGKDVELRCDPISGHTALYWYRQSLGQGLEFLIYFQGNSAPDKSGLPSDRFSAERTGGSVSTLTIQRTQQEDSAVYLCASSQYETQYFGPGTRLLVL.

This clonotype was seen a handful of times. V is TRBV11-2 and J is TRBJ2-5; no clear D gene. Germline assignment: CDR1 SGHAT and CDR2 FQNNGV. V lost 7 bases and J lost 3, with 6 bases in between. This CDR3 region has 11 residues. CDR3 in DNA: TGTGCCAGCACCTACGAAGAGACCCAGTACTTC. This translates into CASTYEETQYF.

At least ten counts were recorded for this clonotype. V is TRBV5-1 and J is TRBJ2-7; TRBD1 aligns across 8 bases. CDR1 and CDR2 (germline): SGHRS, YFSETQ. The CDR3 consists of 15 residues. The junction had 11 bases not matched to a gene; V was cut back by 5 bases and J by 4 bases. CDR3 protein: CASSLGGRGLYEQYF. The CDR3 DNA reads TGCGCCAGCAGTCTCGGGGGCAGGGGGCTTTACGAGCAGTACTTC. Filled out from reference TRBV5-1 and TRBJ2-7, the complete variable domain reads KAGVTQTPRYLIKTRGQQVTLSCSPISGHRSVSWYQQTPGQGLQFLFEYFSETQRNKGNFPGRFSGRQFSNSRSEMNVSTLELGDSALYLCASSLGGRGLYEQYFGPGTRLTVT.

A few counts support this clonotype. The V gene is TRBV27, the J gene TRBJ1-2; TRBD1 matches 7 bases. The CDR3 runs 14 residues. Trimming cost V 5 bases and J 8 bases; bases outside gene matches: 11. Looked up from germline, CDR1 is MNHEY and CDR2 is SMNVEV (reference sequence). The CDR3 nucleotides read TGTGCCAGCAGTACTGCAACAGGGGAAGGCGGCTACACCTTC. This sequence encodes CASSTATGEGGYTF.

This clonotype has more than one count but fewer than ten. V usage is TRBV6-5 and J usage is TRBJ2-5; perhaps TRBD2 as D (6 bases). This CDR3 has 15 amino acids. V dropped 0 bases and J dropped 2 bases, with 10 bases sitting between them. Per germline, CDR1 MNHEY and CDR2 SVGAGI. The CDR3 DNA reads as TGTGCCAGCAGTTACTCGCTAGCGCTACAAGAGACCCAGTACTTC. It translates to CASSYSLALQETQYF.

This clonotype was seen only a few times. V is TRBV7-2 and J is TRBJ2-5; possibly TRBD2 for D (5 bases). Trimming took 7 bases from V and 5 from J, leaving 14 bases between them. Germline V lookup: CDR1 SGHTA, CDR2 FQGNSA. This CDR3 comprises 13 residues. CDR3 DNA: TGTGCCAGCACCCTCGGGGTCATGGAGACCCAGTACTTC. Amino acid sequence: CASTLGVMETQYF.

This clonotype was observed a handful of times. V and J are TRBV5-1 and TRBJ2-6, with D hard to call. In germline, CDR1 is SGHRS, CDR2 YFSETQ. Trimming took 2 bases from V and 4 from J, leaving 19 bases between them. The CDR3 covers 18 residues. The CDR3 DNA is TGCGCCAGCAGCTTCGGGCCAGACTCCCTGAGAGGGGCCAACGTCCTGACTTTC. Translating gives CASSFGPDSLRGANVLTF. The whole variable domain, filled in from reference TRBV5-1 and TRBJ2-6, reads KAGVTQTPRYLIKTRGQQVTLSCSPISGHRSVSWYQQTPGQGLQFLFEYFSETQRNKGNFPGRFSGRQFSNSRSEMNVSTLELGDSALYLCASSFGPDSLRGANVLTFGAGSRLTVL.

This clonotype was seen more than once but under ten times. In DNA, the CDR3 is TGTGCCAGTAAAAAGGGGACAGAGATTAATCAGCCCCAGCATTTT. It encodes CASKKGTEINQPQHF. The chain uses TRBV2 and TRBJ1-5; 7 bases are shared with TRBD1. This CDR3 has 15 amino acids. Germline loops: CDR1 SNHLY, CDR2 FYNNEI. V lost 9 bases and J lost 4; bases outside the gene matches: 12.

This clonotype was counted only a few times. The chain employs TRBV30 and TRBJ2-1; D remains unclear. Per germline, CDR1 GTSNPN and CDR2 SVGIG (reference sequence). Trimming shortened V by 2 bases and J by 6 bases, and 14 bases separated the two germline ends. This CDR3 comprises 14 residues. In DNA form, the CDR3 reads TGTGCCTGGAGTTTCGGACGCGAGCGCAATGAGCAGTTCTTC. It translates to CAWSFGRERNEQFF.